The source of this T cell receptor (beta chain) is a study of monozygotic twins with cystic fibrosis. Produced via immunoSEQ multiplex PCR; TCRdb's table is partial and in-frame only. The data hold about 9,100 clones, with 91% observed a single time. Germline V gene lookup returns CDR1 ENHRY and CDR2 SYGVKD. The V end was cut by 4 bases, the J end by 10 bases, with 18 bases between. The CDR3 sequence is 14 residues long. The sequence came from a boy between 2 and 10 years old with cystic fibrosis. The sequencing input was blood. The V gene is TRBV10-3, the J gene TRBJ2-3; TRBD2 is a possible D gene (6 bases). CDR3 loop: CAISVPSSAGSQYF. The CDR3 DNA is TGTGCCATCAGTGTCCCCTCCTCGGCGGGGTCGCAGTATTTT.